Listed below are T cell receptor beta chains from one sample, sequenced in a study of CD8 T cells in Susac syndrome. Using its own MiXCR run on the immunoSEQ multiplex PCR reads, TCRdb lists one record per CDR3 protein. This table holds about 300,000 distinct CDR3 sequences, 70% to 90% found once. The material sequenced was CD8+ T cells from PBMCs. All receptors derive from a human donor with multiple sclerosis. The CDR3 runs from the conserved cysteine through the conserved F or W. Each record gives: J gene, V gene, D gene, clone size, CDR3 DNA, CDR3 protein. The D gene is left open where the match is weak. The size entry is marked missing in some rows and otherwise reads once, few, many or a size class.

TRBJ1-4,TRBV2,TRBD1,NA,TGTGCCAGCAGTCCATTATTCGGGACAGTTAATGAAAAACTGTTTTTT,CASSPLFGTVNEKLFF
TRBJ2-7,TRBV20-1,TRBD1,NA,TGCAGTGCTAGAAATCCGACCGGGACAGCATTCTCCGAGCAGTACTTC,CSARNPTGTAFSEQYF
TRBJ2-6,TRBV5-6,NA,NA,TGTGCCACCTCTTGGGGGACTGGGGCCAACGTCCTGACTTTC,CATSWGTGANVLTF
TRBJ2-3,TRBV28,NA,NA,TGTGCCAGCTCTCGGCGGAGGAGTGAAGATACGCAGTATTTT,CASSRRRSEDTQYF
TRBJ2-6,TRBV28,TRBD1,NA,TGTGCCAGCAGTCCGGGACAGGGGGCCAACGTCCTGACTTTC,CASSPGQGANVLTF
TRBJ2-3,TRBV12-3/TRBV12-4,NA,NA,TGTGCCAGCAGTACCCGGGACATACCCACAGATACGCAGTATTTT,CASSTRDIPTDTQYF
TRBJ2-1,TRBV28,NA,NA,TGTGCCAGCAGTTTATACTTGACTAGTTCATCGCCTGAGCAGTTCTTC,CASSLYLTSSSPEQFF
TRBJ1-1,TRBV6-1,NA,few,TGTGCCAGCAGTGAAACGCGGAAAGGCACTGAAGCTTTCTTT,CASSETRKGTEAFF
TRBJ2-7,TRBV13,NA,few,TGTGCCAGCAGCCTGGGCCGTAACGAGCAGTACTTC,CASSLGRNEQYF
TRBJ2-7,TRBV7-3,TRBD2,once,TGTGCCAGCAGCTTACGCCGACTAGCGGGACCGGGAGAGCAGTACTTC,CASSLRRLAGPGEQYF
TRBJ2-1,TRBV29-1,NA,NA,TGCAGCGTTGAGTCCGGTTACAATGAGCAGTTCTTC,CSVESGYNEQFF
TRBJ1-1,TRBV7-8,TRBD1,NA,TGTGCCAGCAGCCCGGGGACAGAAATCATGAACACTGAAGCTTTCTTT,CASSPGTEIMNTEAFF
TRBJ1-1,TRBV30,NA,NA,TGTGCCTGGAGTGGGGGGGTGCTACCTGAAGCTTTCTTT,CAWSGGVLPEAFF
TRBJ2-2,TRBV14,TRBD1,NA,TGTGCCAGCAGCCAAGATCGTTGGACAGGGGGCACCGGGGAGCTGTTTTTT,CASSQDRWTGGTGELFF
TRBJ1-5,TRBV7-9,NA,NA,TGTGCCAGCAGTCCAGGAACCAATCAGCCCCAGCATTTT,CASSPGTNQPQHF
TRBJ1-1,TRBV27,NA,NA,TGTGCCAGCAGTTTAGCAGGGATGCCTGAAGCTTTCTTT,CASSLAGMPEAFF
TRBJ1-1,TRBV9,NA,NA,TGTGCCAGCAGCTCCGCTCTGAACACTGAAGCTTTCTTT,CASSSALNTEAFF
TRBJ2-1,TRBV29-1,NA,NA,TGCAGCGTTGGACGATCGGGACCTCCCTACAATGAGCAGTTCTTC,CSVGRSGPPYNEQFF
TRBJ1-1,TRBV27,TRBD1,once,TGTGCCAGCAGAGCCGCAGGGGGCAGTACTGAAGCTTTCTTT,CASRAAGGSTEAFF
TRBJ2-3,TRBV20-1,NA,NA,TGCAGTGCTAGAGAACTTATCTTGGGGACAGATACGCAGTATTTT,CSARELILGTDTQYF
TRBJ1-5,TRBV6-1,NA,NA,TGTGCCAGCAGTGTTCCGTCAGGGCAGCCCCAGCATTTT,CASSVPSGQPQHF
TRBJ2-1,TRBV29-1,TRBD2,NA,TGCAGCGTTGGGGGACTAGCGGGAACAGCCTACAATGAGCAGTTCTTC,CSVGGLAGTAYNEQFF
TRBJ2-7,TRBV4-1,NA,NA,TGCGCCAGCAGCCAGGCGGGACGCGAGCAGTACTTC,CASSQAGREQYF
TRBJ2-2,TRBV6-1,NA,NA,TGTGCCAGCAGTGTAGATGCTCCGAACACCGGGGAGCTGTTTTTT,CASSVDAPNTGELFF
TRBJ2-6,TRBV7-9,NA,NA,TGTGCCAGCAGCTTAGACCCCTTAAAAATCGTCCTGACTTTC,CASSLDPLKIVLTF
TRBJ1-2,TRBV25-1,NA,NA,TGTGCCACCTCCACCCCGGGGGGATCCGTACAGGGTCACTATGGCTACACCTTC,CATSTPGGSVQGHYGYTF
TRBJ2-5,TRBV7-9,TRBD1,few,TGTGCCAGCAGCCGGGACAGGGACGAGTACTTC,CASSRDRDEYF
TRBJ2-1,TRBV20-1,NA,NA,TGCAGTGCTACCACAACTGAAGCTATTGGGGGACGCAATGAGCAGTTCTTC,CSATTTEAIGGRNEQFF
TRBJ2-1,TRBV7-2,NA,NA,TGTGCCAGCAGCGTAGGAACTGGGCAGTTCTTC,CASSVGTGQFF
TRBJ1-4,TRBV20-1,TRBD1,NA,TGCAGTGCTGCGACAGGGACAAAGGGAAAACTGTTTTTT,CSAATGTKGKLFF
TRBJ2-5,TRBV11-2,NA,NA,TGTGCCAGCAGCCGGATGGGGGTCCAAGAGACCCAGTACTTC,CASSRMGVQETQYF
TRBJ2-1,TRBV7-2,TRBD1,NA,TGTGCCAGCAGCTCCTGGGGGACAGGGGTGGTCTTC,CASSSWGTGVVF
TRBJ1-5,TRBV7-8,NA,NA,TGTGCCAGCAGCTTAGCGATGGTACAGGACGGGGACAATCAGCCCCAGCATTTT,CASSLAMVQDGDNQPQHF
TRBJ2-7,TRBV28,TRBD2,NA,TGTGCCAGCATCCTAGCGGGAGGGGCCTACGAGCAGTACTTC,CASILAGGAYEQYF
TRBJ2-7,TRBV20-1,TRBD2,NA,TGCAGTGCTGATAGCGGGAGTTACGAGCAGTACTTC,CSADSGSYEQYF
TRBJ2-1,TRBV25-1,NA,NA,TGTGCCAGCAGTGATCAAGGGACGGGGGATGAGCAGTTCTTC,CASSDQGTGDEQFF
TRBJ1-2,TRBV27,NA,NA,TGTGCCAGCAGTGTGGGGGGGCGACTAGGCGGCTACACCTTC,CASSVGGRLGGYTF
TRBJ2-7,TRBV12-3/TRBV12-4,TRBD2,once,TGTGCCAGCCGCCGTTCGGGTAGCGGGAGGGACGAGCAGTACTTC,CASRRSGSGRDEQYF
TRBJ1-5,TRBV27,NA,NA,TGTGCCAGCAAGGCGGCAGGCAATCAGCCCCAGCATTTT,CASKAAGNQPQHF
TRBJ2-2,TRBV9,TRBD2,few,TGTGCTAGCAGCGGAGGCGGGGCTAGCGGCCCCGGGGAGCTGTTTTTT,CASSGGGASGPGELFF
TRBJ2-7,TRBV7-2,NA,NA,TGTGCCAGCAGCTTAGGCAGTAGATCCTACGAGCAGTACTTC,CASSLGSRSYEQYF
TRBJ1-5,TRBV29-1,TRBD1,NA,TGCAGCGCCCTGGACAGGGCAGGTAGCAATCAGCCCCAGCATTTT,CSALDRAGSNQPQHF
TRBJ2-1,TRBV5-6,TRBD2,NA,TGTGCCAGCAGCTTGGCTAGCGGGAAATACAATGAGCAGTTCTTC,CASSLASGKYNEQFF
TRBJ2-3,TRBV30,NA,NA,TGTGCCTGGAGTACCGGGGACACAGATACGCAGTATTTT,CAWSTGDTDTQYF
TRBJ1-2,TRBV7-9,NA,NA,TGTGCCAGCAGCCCCTTTTTGGCCCCCCGACAGTACTATGGCTACACCTTC,CASSPFLAPRQYYGYTF
TRBJ1-5,TRBV28,NA,NA,TGTGCCAGCAGTTTTTTACGGGATGGATATCAGCCCCAGCATTTT,CASSFLRDGYQPQHF